This T cell receptor (beta chain) stems from a study of blood T cell repertoires in COVID-19. This clone was seen a few times. The V end lost 5 bases, the J end lost 5 bases, and 15 bases lay between the germline ends. This CDR3 spans 14 amino acids. CDR1 SEHNR and CDR2 FQNEAQ come from the germline V gene (reference sequence). Sequencing was performed with immunoSEQ multiplex PCR; in TCRdb, only in-frame clones are kept and a portion is missing. The sample records 80,000 to 100,000 clones, 87% being singletons. Material for sequencing was peripheral blood. This TCR was recovered from a woman aged 45-65 years with active or convalescent COVID-19. This chain uses TRBV7-9 with TRBJ1-2; no clear D gene. CDR3 sequence: CASSPTGGLYGYTF. The CDR3 bases are TGTGCCAGCAGCCCCACGGGAGGCTTATATGGCTACACCTTC.